The clone carrying this T cell receptor beta chain was seen once. Antigen specificity is unknown. This sample is part of a study of T cell responses to AZD1222 COVID-19 vaccine. About the study: Second-dose timings of about 4 or about 12 weeks were pooled. Overall study findings and caveats: A mostly white British donor set with more females was recruited, and clonal diversity was possibly underestimated.

Libraries were prepared by immunoSEQ multiplex PCR; TCRdb keeps only in-frame clonotypes and omits some of them. The table includes approximately 130,000 clones, 90% detected once. The CDR3 loop spans 14 amino acids. V gave up 5 bases and J gave up 0 bases; unmatched junction bases: 4. Germline V gene sequence: CDR1 SGHKS, CDR2 YYEKEE (reference sequence). Source: peripheral blood, taken on day 0 of AZD1222 vaccination. The gene calls are TRBV5-5 and TRBJ2-7, with 8 bases matching TRBD1. This TCR was recovered from an adult in good health. This CDR3 is CASRDTGGSYEQYF. CDR3 coding DNA: TGTGCCAGCAGGGACACAGGGGGCTCCTACGAGCAGTACTTC.